This T cell receptor beta chain was captured in a study of OX40 agonist ivuxolimab in advanced cancers. The study's findings and limits: Normalized T-cell clonal expansion was also low in some nonresponders.

V was shortened by 5 bases and J by 0 bases, with 13 bases between the two germline ends. CDR3 size: 15 residues. Germline CDR1 is SEHNR and CDR2 is FQNEAQ (reference sequence). Turning to this clone: The antigen remains unidentified.

Profiling relied on immunoSEQ multiplex PCR, and the TCRdb table lists in-frame clones only, not all of them. This table holds about 52,000 clones, around 85% found once. Here the sequenced sample was CD4+ or CD8+ T cells sorted from blood, taken in a trial of the OX40 agonist ivuxolimab. The clonotype was recovered from an adult with an advanced solid tumor such as melanoma, head and neck, liver or kidney cancer. The J gene is TRBJ1-1, the V gene TRBV7-9; D remains ambiguous. Here the CDR3 DNA reads TGTGCCAGCAGCCCGAGGGCGCAGATGAACACTGAAGCTTTCTTT. Translation gives CASSPRAQMNTEAFF. The full variable domain, with the rest looked up from reference TRBV7-9 and TRBJ1-1, is DTGVSQNPRHKITKRGQNVTFRCDPISEHNRLYWYRQTLGQGPEFLTYFQNEAQLEKSRLLSDRFSAERPKGSFSTLEIQRTEQGDSAMYLCASSPRAQMNTEAFFGQGTRLTVV.